A single TCR beta chain is shown here with its context. Its antigen is still unknown. These data come from a study of cytomegalovirus exposure and HLA in healthy donors. Findings of the study overall: A later examination showed that TCR association rates differed by HLA locus, with DRB1 most and HLA-C fewest. Later analysis found that TCR beta chains associated with HLA were more clonally expanded than other, equally common chains.

The PCR had 60 Vbeta and 13 Jbeta primers. The data were produced by immunoSEQ multiplex PCR, yet TCRdb's version contains in-frame clones alone and is incomplete. The sample consists of 130,000 or so clones, 70% to 85% of them appearing once. Germline-derived CDR1 and CDR2 are SGHNT and YYREEE (reference sequence). The length of the CDR3 is 13 residues. Trimming took 0 bases from V and 3 from J, leaving 6 bases between them. The source is a man younger than 30 in good health and CMV-seropositive. Sequenced input: PBMCs. The chain is built from TRBV5-4 and TRBJ2-5, with D unresolved. The CDR3 is CASSLVSEETQYF. CDR3 in DNA: TGTGCCAGCAGCTTGGTCAGCGAAGAGACCCAGTACTTC.